This TCR beta chain was sequenced in a study of graft-versus-host responses after intestinal transplantation (dated by TCRdb to the early 2020s). Regarding the research as a whole: The transplants that recipients got were multivisceral, liver-intestinal, or isolated intestinal. Donor T cell macrochimerism was defined as a peak of at least 4% donor T cells among recipient peripheral blood mononuclear cells. Rather than going through the commercial service, samples from a few later patients were sequenced in-house on an Illumina MiSeq and processed with MiXCR. After intestinal transplantation, graft-versus-host and host-versus-graft alloreactive T cell clones were followed in the graft, circulation and bone marrow using bulk TCR-beta CDR3 sequencing. All recipients received anti-thymocyte globulin induction followed by maintenance tacrolimus and steroids for around 3 years. Alloreactive clones were identified by sequencing pre-transplant mixed lymphocyte reaction products and comparing them with unstimulated pre-transplant donor and recipient T cells. Of the roughly 24 intestinal transplant recipients enrolled in the cohort, one of whom was a retransplant, 3 patients without pretransplant specimens were excluded. What the work shows at the level of the full study, not this receptor alone: GvH clones turned up in recipient bone marrow, with some appearing earlier in ileal mucosa or blood, a pattern consistent with an intestinal mucosal origin. Early after transplant, declines in HvG clones were associated with peak levels of circulating GvH clones. The conclusions were limited by the relatively low number and heterogeneity of the intestinal transplant patients. Patients with donor T cell macrochimerism had high GvH to HvG T cell clonal ratios in their allografts.

The library was produced with the immunoSEQ multiplex PCR assay. In most patients, genomic DNA was isolated using the Qiagen DNeasy Blood and Tissue Kit and sent frozen to Adaptive Biotechnologies for TCR sequencing. High-throughput TCR-beta CDR3 sequencing of genomic DNA from most patients was performed by Adaptive Biotechnologies. The authors' analysis ran thus. Adaptive's ImmunoSEQ software supplied the TCR sequencing data for more than 15 patients, while MiXCR and VDJtools were used to process a few other patients. CD4 versus CD8 sorting errors were corrected by removing sequences found in both subsets at a frequency ratio below 5:1. Because the origin of CDR3 nucleotide sequences shared between donor and recipient could not be assigned, those sequences were removed. To be classed as alloreactive, a clone needed at least 2-fold expansion over unstimulated cells and a minimum CFSE-low frequency of 0.002% (template counts) or 0.001% (read counts). A clone was considered mappable if detected in the sequenced pre-transplant spleen, lymph node, or MLR CFSE-low populations of the donor or recipient. The cumulative frequency of alloreactive clones was calculated as a percentage of all sequences, weighted by copy number. Drawn from immuneACCESS, this table holds only the in-frame rearrangements with V and J called that TCRdb kept. Clones are partly lost; checked studies trace under half to an unresolved V gene and leave the rest unexplained. V and J calls and clone size are given by that table; D and trimming were obtained from the DNA. Present in this sample are around 120,000 clones, about 93% of which were seen just once. The top ten hold more than 0.1% of the sample.

The sample's time point label, in plain terms: cells obtained before transplantation from donor or recipient. CD3+CD4+ and CD3+CD8+ populations were FACS-sorted from unstimulated pre-transplant donor and recipient cells taken from spleen or lymph nodes. Trimming removed 6 bases from V and 3 bases from J; the gene matches leave 4 bases unexplained. Counted from cysteine to phenylalanine, this CDR3 has 15 amino acids. The entry retains the CDR3 DNA only, 45 bases that are in frame from base 1. The germline V gene yields MNHEY for CDR1 and SVGAGI for CDR2. Concerning this clone itself: The antigen it binds to is not known. No base quality values were provided; no much bigger clone lies one nucleotide off.

The source material was unstimulated CD4+ T cells sorted from spleen or lymph node cells, sampled before intestinal transplant. The rearranged segments are TRBV6-5 and TRBJ2-3, and TRBD2 matches 12 of the central bases. The clonotype comes from a human donor who received an intestinal transplant. The CDR3 region reads CASSDGLAGTDTQYF. The sequenced DNA is TGTGCCAGCAGCGACGGACTAGCGGGAACAGATACGCAGTATTTT.